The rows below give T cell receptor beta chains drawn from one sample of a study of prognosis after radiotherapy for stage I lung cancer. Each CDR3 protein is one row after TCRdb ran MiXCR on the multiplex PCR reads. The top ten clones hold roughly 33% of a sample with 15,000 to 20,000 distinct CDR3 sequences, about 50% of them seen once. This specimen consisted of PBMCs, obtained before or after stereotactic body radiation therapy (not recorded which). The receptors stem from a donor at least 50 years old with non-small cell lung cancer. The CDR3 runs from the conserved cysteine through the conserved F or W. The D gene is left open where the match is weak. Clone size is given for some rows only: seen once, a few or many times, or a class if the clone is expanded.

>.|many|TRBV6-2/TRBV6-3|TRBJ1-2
CASNFGEGVYGYTF
TGTGCCAGCAACTTCGGGGAAGGGGTATATGGCTACACCTTC
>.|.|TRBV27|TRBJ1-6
CASSFGGSPLHF
TGTGCCAGCAGTTTCGGGGGCTCACCCCTCCACTTT
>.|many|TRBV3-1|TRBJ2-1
CASSRSEVSYNEQFF
TGTGCCAGCAGCCGGTCGGAGGTGTCGTACAATGAGCAGTTCTTC
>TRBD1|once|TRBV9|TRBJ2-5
CASSVSGGIETKYF
TGTGCCAGCAGCGTATCAGGGGGCATAGAGACCAAGTACTTC
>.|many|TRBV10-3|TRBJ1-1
CAIKSSGYTEAFF
TGTGCCATCAAATCCTCAGGGTACACTGAAGCTTTCTTT
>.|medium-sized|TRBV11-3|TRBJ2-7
CASSLRAYPISYEQYF
TGTGCCAGCAGCTTAAGAGCTTACCCTATCTCCTACGAGCAGTACTTC
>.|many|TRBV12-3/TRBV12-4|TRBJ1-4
CASSLGRGGPTNEKLFF
TGTGCCAGCAGCCTGGGCAGGGGCGGACCAACTAATGAAAAACTGTTTTTT
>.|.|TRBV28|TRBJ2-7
CASTYSRSGGYEQYF
TGTGCCAGCACGTATTCGAGGTCTGGGGGCTACGAGCAGTACTTC
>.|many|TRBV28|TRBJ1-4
CASSSQEDTVEKLFF
TGTGCCAGCAGTTCCCAAGAAGATACGGTTGAAAAACTGTTTTTT
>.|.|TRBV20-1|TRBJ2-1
CSARDIGQPYNEQFF
TGCAGTGCTAGAGATATTGGACAGCCCTACAATGAGCAGTTCTTC
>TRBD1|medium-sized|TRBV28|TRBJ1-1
CASSTGTGNTEAFF
TGTGCCAGCAGTACCGGGACAGGGAACACTGAAGCTTTCTTT
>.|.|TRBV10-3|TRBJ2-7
CATMTESYEQYF
TGTGCCACCATGACAGAATCCTACGAGCAGTACTTC
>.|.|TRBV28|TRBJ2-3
CASSFLQGTDTQYF
TGTGCCAGCAGTTTCTTACAGGGTACAGATACGCAGTATTTT
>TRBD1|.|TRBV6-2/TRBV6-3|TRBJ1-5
CASSDPTGGNQPQHF
TGTGCCAGCAGTGATCCGACAGGGGGTAATCAGCCCCAGCATTTT
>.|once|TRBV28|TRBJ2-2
CASRGSVSNGANTGELFF
TGTGCCAGCAGGGGGAGCGTGAGTAATGGGGCGAACACCGGGGAGCTGTTTTTT
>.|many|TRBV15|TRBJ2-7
CATSSQRFGYEQYF
TGTGCCACCAGCAGTCAGAGATTCGGCTACGAGCAGTACTTC
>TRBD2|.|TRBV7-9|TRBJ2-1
CASSRGTSGWDNEQFF
TGTGCCAGCAGCAGGGGGACTAGCGGGTGGGACAATGAGCAGTTCTTC
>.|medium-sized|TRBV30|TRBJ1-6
CAWRTNSPLHF
TGTGCCTGGAGGACCAATTCACCCCTCCACTTT
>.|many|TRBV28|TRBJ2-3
CASSQFLQGFLGTDTQYF
TGTGCCAGCAGTCAATTCCTGCAGGGGTTTCTCGGAACAGATACGCAGTATTTT
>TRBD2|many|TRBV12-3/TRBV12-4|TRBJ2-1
CASSPNLAGGPGEQFF
TGTGCCAGCAGTCCCAATCTAGCGGGAGGGCCGGGTGAGCAGTTCTTC
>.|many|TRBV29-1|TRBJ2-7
CSVFGDPYEQYF
TGCAGCGTTTTTGGGGACCCCTACGAGCAGTACTTC
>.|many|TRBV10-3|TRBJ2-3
CAISELTDTQYF
TGTGCCATCAGTGAGCTCACAGATACGCAGTATTTT